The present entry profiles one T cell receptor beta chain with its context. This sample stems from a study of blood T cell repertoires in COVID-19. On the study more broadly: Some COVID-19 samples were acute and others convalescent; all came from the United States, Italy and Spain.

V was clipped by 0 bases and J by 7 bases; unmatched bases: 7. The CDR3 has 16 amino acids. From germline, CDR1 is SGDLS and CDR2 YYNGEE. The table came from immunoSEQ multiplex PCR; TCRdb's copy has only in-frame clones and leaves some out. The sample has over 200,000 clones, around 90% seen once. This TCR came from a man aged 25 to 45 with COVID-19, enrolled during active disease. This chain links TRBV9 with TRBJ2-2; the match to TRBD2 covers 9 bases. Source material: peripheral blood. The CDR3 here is CASSVGSGGSFGELFF. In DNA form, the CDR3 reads TGTGCCAGCAGCGTAGGGAGCGGGGGGTCTTTCGGGGAGCTGTTTTTT.